What follows describes a single T cell receptor beta chain. The sample comes from a study of control samples from healthy donors and cancer patients. Repertoires were generated with immunoSEQ multiplex PCR, while TCRdb's copy carries only in-frame clones and drops some. The sample records about 270,000 clones, approximately 80% being singletons. Sequencing was carried out using PBMCs. The TCR was taken from a woman aged 60-75 years with lung cancer.

The CDR3 bases are TGTGCCAGCAGTTGGGGGACGGGGAAAAACATTCAGTACTTC. Translated, it gives CASSWGTGKNIQYF. This chain links TRBV27 with TRBJ2-4; tentatively, D is TRBD1 or TRBD2 (5 bases each). CDR1 MNHEY and CDR2 SMNVEV come from the germline V gene (reference sequence). The CDR3 totals 14 residues. Trimming cost V 4 bases and J 4 bases, with 11 bases left between them.